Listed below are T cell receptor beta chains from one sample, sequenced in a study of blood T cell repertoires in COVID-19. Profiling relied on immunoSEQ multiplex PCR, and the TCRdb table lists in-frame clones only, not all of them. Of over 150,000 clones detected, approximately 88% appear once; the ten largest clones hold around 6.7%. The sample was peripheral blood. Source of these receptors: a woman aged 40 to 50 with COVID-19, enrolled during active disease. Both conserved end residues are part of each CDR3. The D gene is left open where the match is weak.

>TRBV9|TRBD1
CASSAARDSFTDTQYF
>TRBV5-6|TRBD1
CASSPTGTAFEKLFF
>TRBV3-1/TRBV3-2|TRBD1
CASSQGPQGARTEAFF
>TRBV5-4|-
CASSFGSNGGTDTQYF
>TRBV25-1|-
CASSRARFQFF
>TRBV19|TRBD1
CACSMGQGYNEQFF
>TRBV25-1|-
CASSWTAPSDTQYF
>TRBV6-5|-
CASSAGGGQPQHF
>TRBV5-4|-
CASSSTMMVGSETQYF
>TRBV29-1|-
CSVDRANTEAFF
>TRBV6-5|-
CASSYSTGLANYGYTF
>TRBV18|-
CASSPKGAGTLGYTF
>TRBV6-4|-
CASSEQDTGELFF
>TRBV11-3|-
CASSSVTGTGANVLTF
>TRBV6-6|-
CASSYISGYGYTF
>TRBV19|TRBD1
CASSTGMTGAQPQHF
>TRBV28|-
CASSLLRQINQPQHF
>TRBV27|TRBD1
CASSPGQGFSNYGYTF
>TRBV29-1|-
CSAAVGNTGELFF
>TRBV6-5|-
CASSYSGGWGGYTF
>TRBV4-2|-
CASSQDDRPMLGSNEKLFF
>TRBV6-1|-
CASSESAGSSYEQYF
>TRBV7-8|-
CASSPNREPSQYF
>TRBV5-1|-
CASSPSGSGGNEKLFF
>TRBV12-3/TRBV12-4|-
CASSEGPQPQHF
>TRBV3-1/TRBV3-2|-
CASSQLFNQPQHF
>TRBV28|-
CASSSPGASDYGYTF
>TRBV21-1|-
CASSTPGLAGRVSTDTQYF
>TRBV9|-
CASSVGSGRMAGELFF
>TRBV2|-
CASSRESNQPQHF
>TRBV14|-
CASSQEFGGGHEKLFF
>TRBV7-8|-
CASSPRRGNEKLFF
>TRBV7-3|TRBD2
CASSPTSGSLETQYF
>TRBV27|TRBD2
CASAPSIAGSTGELFF
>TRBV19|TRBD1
CASSFGTGGKNEQYF
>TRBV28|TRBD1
CASSHRGLDGQPQHF
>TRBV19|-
CASSIAGQLNTEAFF
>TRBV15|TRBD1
CATSSDRADEKLFF
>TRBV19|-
CASMFNPSSGNTIYF
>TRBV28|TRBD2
CASSHRAGGEADTQYF
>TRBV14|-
CASRLGVNTEAFF
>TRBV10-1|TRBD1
CASSPLRDRVKDTQYF
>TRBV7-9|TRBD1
CASSRGQGVKLFF
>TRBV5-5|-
CASSLGALLSNTGELFF
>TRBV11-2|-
CASASGILGYGYTF
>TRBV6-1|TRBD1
CASSEVGQGSRQPQHF
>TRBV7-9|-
CASSLGPGSNQPQHF
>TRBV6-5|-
CASQTGYSNQPQHF
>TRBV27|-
CASRSRGSNEKLFF
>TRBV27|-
CASSLSSAPRREKLFF
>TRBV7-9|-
CASSLGGGTGHQPQHF
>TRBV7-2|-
CASGQEGAGSYEQYF
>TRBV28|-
CASSSDTGLNYGYTF